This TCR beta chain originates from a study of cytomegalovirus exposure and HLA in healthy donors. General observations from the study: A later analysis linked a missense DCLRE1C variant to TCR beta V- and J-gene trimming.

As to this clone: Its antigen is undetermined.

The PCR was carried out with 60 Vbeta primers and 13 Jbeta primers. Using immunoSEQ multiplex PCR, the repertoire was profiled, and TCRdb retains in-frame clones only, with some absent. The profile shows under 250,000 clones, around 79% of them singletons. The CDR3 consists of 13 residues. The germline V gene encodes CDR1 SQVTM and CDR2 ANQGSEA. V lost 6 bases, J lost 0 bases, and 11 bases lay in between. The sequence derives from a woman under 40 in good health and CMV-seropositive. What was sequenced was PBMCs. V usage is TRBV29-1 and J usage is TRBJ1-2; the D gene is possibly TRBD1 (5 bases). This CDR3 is CSVPDSSNYGYTF. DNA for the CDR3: TGCAGCGTGCCTGACAGCTCTAACTATGGCTACACCTTC.